A selection of T cell receptor beta chains follows, all from one sample in a study of cytomegalovirus exposure and HLA in healthy donors. Data came from immunoSEQ multiplex PCR; TCRdb stores just in-frame clones and leaves some out. There are some 190,000 clones in the sample; approximately 80% occur only once, and 13% to 15% lies in the top ten. The sequencing input was PBMCs. The origin of the receptors is a woman aged 25 to 45 in good health and CMV-seropositive. The CDR3 runs from the conserved cysteine through the conserved F or W. Each record gives: clone size, J gene, CDR3 length, V gene, D gene, CDR3 DNA, CDR3 protein. D genes are given only for firm matches. Clone sizes are given selectively: once, few, many, or a class where the clone is expanded.

NA | TRBJ1-1 | 14 | TRBV7-8 | TRBD1 | TGTGCCAGCAGCCCCACGGGACAGGGGTCAGAAGCTTTCTTT | CASSPTGQGSEAFF
NA | TRBJ2-1 | 16 | TRBV7-2 | TRBD2 | TGTGCCAGCAGCTCCGGACTAGCGGGTCTATACAATGAGCAGTTCTTC | CASSSGLAGLYNEQFF
NA | TRBJ1-5 | 19 | TRBV19 | NA | TGTGCCAGTAGTCGCGAAACCCTATTACAGGGAATTAGCAATCAGCCCCAGCATTTT | CASSRETLLQGISNQPQHF
NA | TRBJ2-5 | 16 | TRBV7-7 | NA | TGTGCTAGCAGCTTAGTCGGAGGGGACCTTCAAGAGACCCAGTACTTC | CASSLVGGDLQETQYF
NA | TRBJ2-3 | 19 | TRBV23-1 | NA | TGCGCCAGCAGTCAATCGTCGAGGGGGGGCGATTTTGGCACAGATACGCAGTATTTT | CASSQSSRGGDFGTDTQYF
NA | TRBJ2-7 | 14 | TRBV7-9 | TRBD2 | TGTGCCAGCAGCTCCACCCGGGAGGGCTACGAGCAGTACTTC | CASSSTREGYEQYF
once | TRBJ1-2 | 14 | TRBV27 | NA | TGTGCCAGCAGTTTATTGGGGACACCCTATGGCTACACCTTC | CASSLLGTPYGYTF
few | TRBJ1-1 | 14 | TRBV7-9 | NA | TGTGCCAGCAGCCCTGCAGGGTGGGGCACTGAAGCTTTCTTT | CASSPAGWGTEAFF
NA | TRBJ1-2 | 13 | TRBV15 | NA | TGTGCCACCAGCCAGACAGTTAACTATGGCTACACCTTC | CATSQTVNYGYTF
NA | TRBJ2-5 | 14 | TRBV28 | TRBD2 | TGTGCCAGCAATCCGGGGGGGCCTGAAGAGACCCAGTACTTC | CASNPGGPEETQYF
NA | TRBJ1-1 | 12 | TRBV9 | TRBD1 | TGTGCCAGCAGCCCCCCGACAGGGGACGCTTTCTTT | CASSPPTGDAFF
NA | TRBJ1-2 | 14 | TRBV27 | NA | TGTGCCAGCAGTTTATCAGGCTTGGCGGGTGGCTACACCTTC | CASSLSGLAGGYTF
NA | TRBJ1-2 | 14 | TRBV5-1 | NA | TGCGCCAGCAGCCCTGGCGGGGATCTCTATGGCTACACCTTC | CASSPGGDLYGYTF
NA | TRBJ1-1 | 13 | TRBV2 | NA | TGTGCCAGCAGTCAAGTTCGGTTAACTGAAGCTTTCTTT | CASSQVRLTEAFF